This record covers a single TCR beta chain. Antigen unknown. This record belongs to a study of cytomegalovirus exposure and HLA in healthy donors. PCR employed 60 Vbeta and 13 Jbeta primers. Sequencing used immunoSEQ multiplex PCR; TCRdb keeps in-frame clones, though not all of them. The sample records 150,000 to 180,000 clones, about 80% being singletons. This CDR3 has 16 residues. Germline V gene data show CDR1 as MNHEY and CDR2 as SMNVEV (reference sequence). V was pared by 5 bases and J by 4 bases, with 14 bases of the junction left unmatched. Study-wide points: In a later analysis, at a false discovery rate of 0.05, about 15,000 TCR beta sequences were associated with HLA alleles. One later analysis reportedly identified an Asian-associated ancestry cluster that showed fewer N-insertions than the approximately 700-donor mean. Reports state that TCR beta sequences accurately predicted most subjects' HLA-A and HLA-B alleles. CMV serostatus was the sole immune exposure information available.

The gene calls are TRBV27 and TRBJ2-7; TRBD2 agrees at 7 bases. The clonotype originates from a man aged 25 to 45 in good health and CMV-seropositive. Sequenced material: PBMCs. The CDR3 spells CASSPSAGPVLYEQYF. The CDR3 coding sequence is TGTGCCAGCAGTCCCTCAGCGGGACCGGTATTATACGAGCAGTACTTC.